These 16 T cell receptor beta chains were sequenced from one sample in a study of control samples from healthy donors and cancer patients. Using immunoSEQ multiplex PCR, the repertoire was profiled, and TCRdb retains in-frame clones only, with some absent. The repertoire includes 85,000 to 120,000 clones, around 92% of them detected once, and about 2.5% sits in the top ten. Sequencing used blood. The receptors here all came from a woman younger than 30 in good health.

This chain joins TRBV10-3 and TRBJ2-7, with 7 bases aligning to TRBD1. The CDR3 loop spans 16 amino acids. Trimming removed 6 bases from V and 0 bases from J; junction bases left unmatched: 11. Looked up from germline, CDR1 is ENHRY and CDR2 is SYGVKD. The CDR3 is CAISRGTGANSYEQYF. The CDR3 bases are TGTGCCATCAGCCGGGGAACAGGGGCCAACTCCTACGAGCAGTACTTC.

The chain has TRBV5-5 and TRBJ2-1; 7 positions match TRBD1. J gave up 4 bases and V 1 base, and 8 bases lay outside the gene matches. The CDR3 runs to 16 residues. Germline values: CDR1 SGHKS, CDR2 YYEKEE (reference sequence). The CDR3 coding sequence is TGTGCCAGCAGCTTGACCGGGACAGCAAAATACAATGAGCAGTTCTTC. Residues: CASSLTGTAKYNEQFF.

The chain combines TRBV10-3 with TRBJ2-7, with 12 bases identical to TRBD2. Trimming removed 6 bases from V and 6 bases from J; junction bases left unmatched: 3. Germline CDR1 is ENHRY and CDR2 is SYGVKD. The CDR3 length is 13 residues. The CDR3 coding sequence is TGTGCCATCAGCGAACTAGCGGGAGGCGAGCAGTACTTC. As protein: CAISELAGGEQYF.

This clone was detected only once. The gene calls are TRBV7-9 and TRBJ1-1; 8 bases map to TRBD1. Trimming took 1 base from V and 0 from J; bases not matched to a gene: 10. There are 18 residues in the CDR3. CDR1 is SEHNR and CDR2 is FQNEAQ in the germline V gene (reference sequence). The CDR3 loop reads CASSLVSGGAFMNTEAFF. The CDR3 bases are TGTGCCAGCAGCTTAGTGTCAGGGGGCGCCTTCATGAACACTGAAGCTTTCTTT.

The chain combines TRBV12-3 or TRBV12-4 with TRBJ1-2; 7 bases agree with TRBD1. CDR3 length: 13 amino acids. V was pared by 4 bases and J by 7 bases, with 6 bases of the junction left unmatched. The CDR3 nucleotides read TGTGCCAGCAGTTCTTACCCAGGGGGTGGCTACACCTTC. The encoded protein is CASSSYPGGGYTF.

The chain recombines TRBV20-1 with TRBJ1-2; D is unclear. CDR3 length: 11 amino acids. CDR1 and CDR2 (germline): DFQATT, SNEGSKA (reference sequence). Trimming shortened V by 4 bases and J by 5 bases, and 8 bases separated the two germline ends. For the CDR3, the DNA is TGCAGTGCTATCGCGAAATATGGCTACACCTTC. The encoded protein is CSAIAKYGYTF.

CDR3: CASSYGMGAMSYTF. The DNA for the CDR3 is TGTGCCAGCAGTTACGGCATGGGGGCTATGAGCTACACCTTC. J is TRBJ1-2 and V is TRBV6-5; the D gene is possibly TRBD1 (6 bases). Trimming took 2 bases from V and 9 from J, leaving 16 bases between them. CDR1 MNHEY and CDR2 SVGAGI come from the germline V gene. The CDR3 covers 14 residues.

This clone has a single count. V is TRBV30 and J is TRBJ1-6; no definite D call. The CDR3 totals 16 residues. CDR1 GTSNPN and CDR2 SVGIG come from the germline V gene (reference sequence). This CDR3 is CVGETLTSSYNSPLHF. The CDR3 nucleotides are TGTGTCGGGGAGACCTTAACGAGCTCCTATAATTCACCCCTCCACTTT.

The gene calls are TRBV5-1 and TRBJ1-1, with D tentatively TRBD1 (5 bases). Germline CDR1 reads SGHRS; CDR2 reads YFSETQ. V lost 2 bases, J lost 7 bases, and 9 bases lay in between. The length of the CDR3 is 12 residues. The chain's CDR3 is CASSFGQDEAFF. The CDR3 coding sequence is TGCGCCAGCAGCTTTGGACAAGATGAAGCTTTCTTT. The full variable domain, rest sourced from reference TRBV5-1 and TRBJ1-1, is KAGVTQTPRYLIKTRGQQVTLSCSPISGHRSVSWYQQTPGQGLQFLFEYFSETQRNKGNFPGRFSGRQFSNSRSEMNVSTLELGDSALYLCASSFGQDEAFFGQGTRLTVV.

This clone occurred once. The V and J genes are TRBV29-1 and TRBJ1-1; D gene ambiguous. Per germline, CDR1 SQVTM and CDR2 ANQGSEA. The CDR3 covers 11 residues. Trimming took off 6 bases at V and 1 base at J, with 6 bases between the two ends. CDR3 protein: CSVAPNTEAFF. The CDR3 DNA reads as TGCAGCGTGGCGCCGAACACTGAAGCTTTCTTT. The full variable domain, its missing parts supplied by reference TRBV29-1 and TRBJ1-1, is SAVISQKPSRDICQRGTSLTIQCQVDSQVTMMFWYRQQPGQSLTLIATANQGSEATYESGFVIDKFPISRPNLTFSTLTVSNMSPEDSSIYLCSVAPNTEAFFGQGTRLTVV.

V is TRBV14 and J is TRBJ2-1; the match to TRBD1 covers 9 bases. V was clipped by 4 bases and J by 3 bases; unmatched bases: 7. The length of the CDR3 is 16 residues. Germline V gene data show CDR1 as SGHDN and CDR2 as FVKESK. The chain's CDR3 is CASSPLGGQGYNEQFF. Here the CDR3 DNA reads TGTGCCAGCAGCCCCCTTGGGGGACAGGGCTACAATGAGCAGTTCTTC. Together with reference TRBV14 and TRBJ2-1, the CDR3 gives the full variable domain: EAGVTQFPSHSVIEKGQTVTLRCDPISGHDNLYWYRRVMGKEIKFLLHFVKESKQDESGMPNNRFLAERTGGTYSTLKVQPAELEDSGVYFCASSPLGGQGYNEQFFGPGTRLTVL.

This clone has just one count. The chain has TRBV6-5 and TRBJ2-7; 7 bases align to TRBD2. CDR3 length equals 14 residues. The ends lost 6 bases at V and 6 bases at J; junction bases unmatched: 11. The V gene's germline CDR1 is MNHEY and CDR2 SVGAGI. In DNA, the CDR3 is TGTGCCAGCAGCCCCTCCTGGGGGGAGGGCGAGCAGTACTTC. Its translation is CASSPSWGEGEQYF.

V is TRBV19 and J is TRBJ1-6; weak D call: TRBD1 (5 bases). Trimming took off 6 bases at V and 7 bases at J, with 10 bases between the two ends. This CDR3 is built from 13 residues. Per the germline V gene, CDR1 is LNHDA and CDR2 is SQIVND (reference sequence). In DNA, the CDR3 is TGTGCCAGTAGGGCCGAGGGGAATTCACCCCTCCACTTT. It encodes CASRAEGNSPLHF.

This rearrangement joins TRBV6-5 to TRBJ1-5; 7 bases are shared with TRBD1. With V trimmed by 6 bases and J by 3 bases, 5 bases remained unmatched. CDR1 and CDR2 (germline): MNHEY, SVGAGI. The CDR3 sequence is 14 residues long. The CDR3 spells CASRVGQLNQPQHF. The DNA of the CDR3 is TGTGCCAGCAGGGTGGGACAGCTCAATCAGCCCCAGCATTTT.

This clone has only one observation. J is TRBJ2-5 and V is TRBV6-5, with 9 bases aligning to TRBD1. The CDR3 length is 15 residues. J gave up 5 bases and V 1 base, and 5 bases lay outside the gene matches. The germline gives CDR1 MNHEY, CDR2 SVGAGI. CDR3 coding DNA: TGTGCCAGCAGTTACTGGACAGGGGCGACGGAGACCCAGTACTTC. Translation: CASSYWTGATETQYF.

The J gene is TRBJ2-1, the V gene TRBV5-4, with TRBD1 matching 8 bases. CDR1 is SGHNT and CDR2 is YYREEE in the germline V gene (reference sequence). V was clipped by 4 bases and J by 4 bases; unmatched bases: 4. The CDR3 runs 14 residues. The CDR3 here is CASSRQGLYNEQFF. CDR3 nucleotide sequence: TGTGCCAGCAGCCGACAGGGGCTATACAATGAGCAGTTCTTC.